The 9 T cell receptor beta chains given below trace back to one sample, sequenced in a study of T cells in localized non-small cell lung cancer (TCRdb year 2020). The method was the immunoSEQ multiplex PCR assay. TCRdb carries this immuneACCESS record with in-frame sequences only. Its versions omit some clonotypes, under half of them owing to an unresolved V gene in the studies checked, with the rest unexplained. The sample data list more than 4,500 clones, and about 33% of these were observed just once. Approximately 8.1% of the sample comes from the top ten. The sequencing here drew on lung tumor tissue, taken before any cancer treatment. The receptors were gathered from a female donor older than 55 with stage I lung adenocarcinoma.

CDR3 sequence (DNA): TGTGCCAGCAGTGGAAGGTCCGGTATTGCGAACACTGAAGCTTTCTTT. Protein product: CASSGRSGIANTEAFF. J is TRBJ1-1 and V is TRBV6-8; D unresolved. Between the trimmed V and J ends, which lost 5 bases and 1 base, there was a span of 17 bases. Germline assignment: CDR1 MNHGY and CDR2 SAAAGT. CDR3 length equals 16 residues.

The V call is TRBV6-8, the J call TRBJ1-4, with D hard to call. From germline, CDR1 is MNHGY and CDR2 SAAAGT. This CDR3 spans 13 amino acids. Deletions cut 0 bases from V and 8 bases from J, with 7 bases between. Written as DNA, the CDR3 is TGTGCCAGCAGTTACTCCCCAGTGGAAAAACTGTTTTTT. This encodes CASSYSPVEKLFF.

This clone was counted between two and nine times. V is TRBV1 and J is TRBJ2-7; the D segment call TRBD1 is taken from the table without a DNA check. TRBV1 is given as a pseudogene. CDR3 length: 15 amino acids. In nucleotides, the CDR3 is TGCGCCAGCAGCCAAGGAGGGACAGGGGGAAACGAGCAGTACTTC. It specifies CASSQGGTGGNEQYF.

This chain joins TRBV28 and TRBJ1-5, with D unclear. V dropped 1 base and J dropped 6 bases, with 10 bases sitting between them. The CDR3 is made up of 14 amino acids. Germline lookup yields CDR1 MDHEN and CDR2 SYDVKM. CDR3 sequence: CASSLLTDIQPQHF. For the CDR3, the DNA is TGTGCCAGCAGTTTATTAACCGATATTCAGCCCCAGCATTTT. Filled out from reference TRBV28 and TRBJ1-5, the complete variable domain reads DVKVTQSSRYLVKRTGEKVFLECVQDMDHENMFWYRQDPGLGLRLIYFSYDVKMKEKGDIPEGYSVSREKKERFSLILESASTNQTSMYLCASSLLTDIQPQHFGDGTRLSIL.

The chain joins TRBV30 to TRBJ1-3; D ambiguous. V was clipped by 0 bases and J by 0 bases, with 12 bases between them. The CDR3 consists of 16 residues. CDR1 is GTSNPN and CDR2 is SVGIG in the germline V gene (reference sequence). CDR3 loop: CAWSVRGGSSGNTIYF. As DNA, the CDR3 is TGTGCCTGGAGTGTAAGAGGCGGGAGCTCTGGAAACACCATATATTTT.

By share, this clone ranks as medium-sized. The rearrangement joins TRBV6-8 to TRBJ2-7; D gene uncertain. Deletions cut 5 bases from V and 4 bases from J, with 12 bases between. The CDR3 runs to 13 residues. CDR1 and CDR2 from the germline V gene are MNHGY and SAAAGT. CDR3: CASSAGFSYEQYF. The CDR3 DNA follows: TGTGCCAGCAGTGCAGGTTTTTCGTACGAGCAGTACTTC.

This chain links TRBV30 with TRBJ2-1; TRBD1 aligns across 10 bases. After removal of 4 bases from V and 3 bases from J, the junction contained 9 bases not matched to a gene. The V gene's germline CDR1 is GTSNPN and CDR2 SVGIG (reference sequence). This CDR3 has 16 amino acids. CDR3 sequence (DNA): TGTGCCTGGACCTACCGGGACAGGGGAATCTACAATGAGCAGTTCTTC. Translating it yields CAWTYRDRGIYNEQFF.

The rearrangement links TRBV18 to TRBJ2-1; D possibly corresponds to TRBD1 (8 bases). Germline values: CDR1 KGHSH, CDR2 LQKENI. This CDR3 has 18 amino acids. Trimming stripped 2 bases from V and 1 base from J, with 18 bases between. CDR3 bases: TGTGCCAGCTCACCAAGGGAGACAGGGGAGGGGTCCTACAATGAGCAGTTCTTC. Encoded protein: CASSPRETGEGSYNEQFF. Together with reference TRBV18 and TRBJ2-1, the CDR3 gives the full variable domain: NAGVMQNPRHLVRRRGQEARLRCSPMKGHSHVYWYRQLPEEGLKFMVYLQKENIIDESGMPKERFSAEFPKEGPSILRIQQVVRGDSAAYFCASSPRETGEGSYNEQFFGPGTRLTVL.

This chain links TRBV30 with TRBJ1-1, with 7 positions matching TRBD1. The CDR3 has 14 residues. Germline loops: CDR1 GTSNPN, CDR2 SVGIG (reference sequence). The ends lost 3 bases at V and 6 bases at J; junction bases unmatched: 10. CDR3 loop: CAWSARRGHAEAFF. For the CDR3, the DNA is TGTGCCTGGAGCGCACGTAGGGGGCACGCTGAAGCTTTCTTT.